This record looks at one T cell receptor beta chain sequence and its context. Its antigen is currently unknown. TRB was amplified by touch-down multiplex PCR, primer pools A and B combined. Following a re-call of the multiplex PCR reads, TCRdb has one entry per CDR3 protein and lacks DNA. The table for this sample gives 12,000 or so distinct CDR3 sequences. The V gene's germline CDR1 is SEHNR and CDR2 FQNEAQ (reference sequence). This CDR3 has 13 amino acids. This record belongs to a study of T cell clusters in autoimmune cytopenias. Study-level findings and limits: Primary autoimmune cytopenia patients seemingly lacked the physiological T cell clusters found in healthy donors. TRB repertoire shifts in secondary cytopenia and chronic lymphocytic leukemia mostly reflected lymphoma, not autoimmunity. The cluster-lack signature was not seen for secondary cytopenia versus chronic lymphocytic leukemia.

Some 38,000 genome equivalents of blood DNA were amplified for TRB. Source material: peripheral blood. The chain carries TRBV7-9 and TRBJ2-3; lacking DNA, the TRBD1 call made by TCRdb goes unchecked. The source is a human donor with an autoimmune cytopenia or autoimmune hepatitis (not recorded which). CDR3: CASTGQGLATQYF.